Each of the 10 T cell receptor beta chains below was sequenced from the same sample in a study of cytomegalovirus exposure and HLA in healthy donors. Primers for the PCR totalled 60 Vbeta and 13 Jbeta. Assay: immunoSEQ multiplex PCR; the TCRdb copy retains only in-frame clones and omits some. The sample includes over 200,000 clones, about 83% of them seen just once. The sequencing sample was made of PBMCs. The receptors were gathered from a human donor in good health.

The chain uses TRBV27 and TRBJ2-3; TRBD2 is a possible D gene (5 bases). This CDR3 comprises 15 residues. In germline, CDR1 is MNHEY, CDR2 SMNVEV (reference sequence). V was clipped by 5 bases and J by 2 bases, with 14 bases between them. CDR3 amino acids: CASSPRGKFTDTQYF. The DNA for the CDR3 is TGTGCCAGCAGTCCCCGAGGGAAGTTCACAGATACGCAGTATTTT.

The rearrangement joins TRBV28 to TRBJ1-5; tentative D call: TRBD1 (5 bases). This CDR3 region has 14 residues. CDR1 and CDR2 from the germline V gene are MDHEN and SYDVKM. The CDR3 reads CVTRGPNSNQPQHF. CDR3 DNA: TGTGTTACAAGGGGCCCCAACAGCAATCAGCCCCAGCATTTT. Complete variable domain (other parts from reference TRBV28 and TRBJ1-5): DVKVTQSSRYLVKRTGEKVFLECVQDMDHENMFWYRQDPGLGLRLIYFSYDVKMKEKGDIPEGYSVSREKKERFSLILESASTNQTSMYLCVTRGPNSNQPQHFGDGTRLSIL.

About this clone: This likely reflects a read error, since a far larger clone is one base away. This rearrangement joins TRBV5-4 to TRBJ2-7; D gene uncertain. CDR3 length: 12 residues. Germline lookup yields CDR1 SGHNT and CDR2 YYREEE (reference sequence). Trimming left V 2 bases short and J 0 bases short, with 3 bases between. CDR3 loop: CASSFSSYEQYF. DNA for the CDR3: TGTGCCAGCAGCTTTAGCTCCTACGAGCAGTACTTC.

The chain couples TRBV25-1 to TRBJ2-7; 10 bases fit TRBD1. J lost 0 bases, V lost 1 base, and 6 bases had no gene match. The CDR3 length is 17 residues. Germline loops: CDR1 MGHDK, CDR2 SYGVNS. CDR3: CASSESKGQGSSYEQYF. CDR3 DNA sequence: TGTGCCAGCAGTGAATCCAAGGGACAGGGGAGCTCCTACGAGCAGTACTTC.

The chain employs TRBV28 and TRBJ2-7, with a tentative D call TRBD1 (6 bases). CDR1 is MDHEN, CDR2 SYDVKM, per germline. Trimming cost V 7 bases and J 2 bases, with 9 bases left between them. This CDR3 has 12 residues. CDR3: CASTWGPYEQYF. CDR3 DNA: TGTGCCAGCACCTGGGGGCCCTACGAGCAGTACTTC.

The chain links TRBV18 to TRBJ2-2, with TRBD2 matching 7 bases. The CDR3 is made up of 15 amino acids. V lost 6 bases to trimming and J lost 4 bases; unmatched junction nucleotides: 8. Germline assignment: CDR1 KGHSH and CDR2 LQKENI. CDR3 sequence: CASSTGLVGTGELFF. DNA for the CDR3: TGTGCCAGCTCGACTGGACTAGTTGGCACCGGGGAGCTGTTTTTT.

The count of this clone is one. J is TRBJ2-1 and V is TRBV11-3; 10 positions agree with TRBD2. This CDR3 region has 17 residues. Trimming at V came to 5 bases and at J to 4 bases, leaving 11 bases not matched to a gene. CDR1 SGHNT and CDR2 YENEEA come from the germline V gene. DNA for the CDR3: TGTGCCAGCAGCCCGCGGGCTAGCGGGAGACCTTACAATGAGCAGTTCTTC. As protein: CASSPRASGRPYNEQFF.

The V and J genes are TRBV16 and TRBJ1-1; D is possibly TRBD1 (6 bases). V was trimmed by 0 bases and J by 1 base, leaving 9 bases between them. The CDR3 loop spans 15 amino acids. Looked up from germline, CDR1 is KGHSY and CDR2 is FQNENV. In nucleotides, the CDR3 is TGTGCCAGCAGCCAATCGGGACACCAGAACACTGAAGCTTTCTTT. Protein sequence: CASSQSGHQNTEAFF.

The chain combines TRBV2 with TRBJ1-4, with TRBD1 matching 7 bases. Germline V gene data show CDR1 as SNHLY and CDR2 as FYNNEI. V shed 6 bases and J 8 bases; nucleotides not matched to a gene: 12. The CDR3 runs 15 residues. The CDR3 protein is CASRGTEAVGEKLFF. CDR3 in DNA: TGTGCCAGCAGGGGGACAGAGGCGGTGGGCGAAAAACTGTTTTTT.

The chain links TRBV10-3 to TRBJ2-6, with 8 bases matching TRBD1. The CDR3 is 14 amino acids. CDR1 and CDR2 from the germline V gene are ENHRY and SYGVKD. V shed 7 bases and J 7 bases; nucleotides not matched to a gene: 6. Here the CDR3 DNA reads TGTGCCATCACTAAAGACAGGGGAGCCAACGTCCTGACTTTC. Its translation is CAITKDRGANVLTF.